The 6 T cell receptor beta chains in this list originate from one sample, sequenced in a study of OX40 agonist ivuxolimab in advanced cancers. The method was immunoSEQ multiplex PCR; TCRdb's version includes in-frame clones alone and lacks a portion of them. Of 50,000 to 75,000 clones listed, around 83% were seen once; the top ten hold 3.4%. The sample was CD4+ or CD8+ T cells sorted from blood, taken in a trial of the OX40 agonist ivuxolimab. The receptors derive from an adult with an advanced solid tumor such as melanoma, head and neck, liver or kidney cancer.

The chain joins TRBV5-4 to TRBJ2-3; 9 bases fit TRBD2. The ends lost 4 bases at V and 0 bases at J; junction bases unmatched: 9. Per germline, CDR1 SGHNT and CDR2 YYREEE (reference sequence). This CDR3 is built from 17 residues. CDR3 DNA sequence: TGTGCCAGCAGCCCCCATACCCTAGCGGGGAGCACAGATACGCAGTATTTT. This sequence encodes CASSPHTLAGSTDTQYF.

This clone was seen once. The chain links TRBV5-1 to TRBJ2-3; 9 bases agree with TRBD2. Germline trimming cut 0 bases from V and 1 base from J; bases unmatched to any gene: 0. The CDR3 is 15 residues long. Germline assignment: CDR1 SGHRS and CDR2 YFSETQ. CDR3 coding DNA: TGCGCCAGCAGCTTGGGGACTAGCGGCACAGATACGCAGTATTTT. Translation: CASSLGTSGTDTQYF.

This clone was picked up one time. The chain is built from TRBV7-8 and TRBJ2-7; D perhaps matches TRBD1 (6 bases). The germline V gene has CDR1 SGHVS and CDR2 FQNEAQ. This CDR3 spans 13 amino acids. Trimming pared 5 bases from V and 1 base from J, leaving 9 bases between. CDR3 sequence reads: CASSIGQSYEQYF. The CDR3 region has the DNA TGTGCCAGCAGCATTGGACAGTCCTACGAGCAGTACTTC.

The chain links TRBV19 to TRBJ1-2, with D unclear. The CDR3 loop spans 15 amino acids. V was trimmed by 3 bases and J by 0 bases, leaving 11 bases between them. The germline V gene encodes CDR1 LNHDA and CDR2 SQIVND (reference sequence). The CDR3 DNA reads TGTGCCAGTAGTATTGCCCCAACCGCTAACTATGGCTACACCTTC. Its protein is CASSIAPTANYGYTF.

The V call is TRBV15, the J call TRBJ2-5; 8 bases map to TRBD2. J lost 6 bases, V lost 2 bases, and 11 bases had no gene match. This CDR3 spans 16 amino acids. Germline V lookup: CDR1 LNHNV, CDR2 YYDKDF (reference sequence). The CDR3 region is CATSRTARTGGQTQYF. The DNA of the CDR3 is TGTGCCACCAGCAGAACTGCAAGGACGGGGGGGCAGACCCAGTACTTC.

On this clone itself: One end of the junction is discordant with germline, which a read error may explain. The CDR3: CASSLAGTGELFF. In DNA form, the CDR3 reads TGTGCTAGCAGCTTAGCAGGGACCGGGGAGCTGTTTTTT. The chain employs TRBV7-7 and TRBJ2-2, with TRBD1 as a possible D gene (5 bases). The CDR3 sequence is 13 residues long. The germline V gene has CDR1 SSHAT and CDR2 FNYEAQ (reference sequence).